This TCR beta chain was profiled in a study of Ad26.COV2.S vaccination and SARS-CoV-2 variants. Overall study results and limits: Whether participants received vaccine or placebo, their non-spike TCR breadth was similar. Reportedly, after vaccination the spike-specific CD8+ and CD4+ T cell responses displayed substantial breadth.

This clone was counted once. Antigen specificity is unknown. Clones were read by immunoSEQ multiplex PCR, and TCRdb kept only the in-frame ones, dropping some. Counted here are fewer than 400,000 clones, around 90% occurring once; the ten biggest clones make up around 5.5%. Treatment specified: around 19 received Ad26.COV2.S at low or high dose, single or two shots; a few received placebo; per-sample allocation not given. Samples were taken on day 63 after the first vaccine or placebo injection. The sequencing used peripheral blood, collected in a trial of Ad26.COV2.S vaccine versus placebo. The clonotype was recovered from a person aged 18-60 years who received the Ad26.COV2.S COVID-19 vaccine or a placebo.

The CDR3 coding sequence is TGCAGCGTCCTGGGGGGGACCGGGACTGAAGCTTTCTTT. It codes for CSVLGGTGTEAFF. This chain connects TRBV29-1 to TRBJ1-1; TRBD1 is a possible D gene (5 bases). Trimming took 6 bases from V and 5 from J, leaving 16 bases between them. Germline CDR1 and CDR2: SQVTM and ANQGSEA. This CDR3 region has 13 residues.